This TCR beta chain comes out of a study of radiotherapy plus CTLA-4 blockade in lung cancer. Study-wide results and limits: Once radiotherapy plus ipilimumab had been given, TCR clones derived from tumor expanded in blood.

Some clones are missing from TCRdb's copy, which holds only in-frame ones; the method was immunoSEQ multiplex PCR. Of about 50,000 clones listed, almost 85% are singletons. Turning to this clone: Its antigen remains unidentified.

This clonotype was sampled from a human donor with non-small cell lung cancer whose response to radiotherapy plus ipilimumab could not be evaluated. The sample was peripheral blood, taken from a patient treated with radiotherapy plus ipilimumab.

Here the CDR3 DNA reads TGCAGCGTCGCCCCCGGACAGGGGCTTAGCACAGATACGCAGTATTTT. Protein product: CSVAPGQGLSTDTQYF. The V call is TRBV29-1, the J call TRBJ2-3; TRBD1 agrees at 9 bases. The CDR3 consists of 16 residues. J lost 0 bases, V lost 6 bases, and 10 bases had no gene match. Germline V gives CDR1 SQVTM, CDR2 ANQGSEA.